The clone carrying this T cell receptor (beta chain) was observed at least ten times. Its specificity is not known. The data stem from a study of T cells after yellow fever vaccination. Findings and limits, study-wide: The booster response re-showed most primary clones: approximately 95% CD4, approximately 85% CD8.

CDR1 and CDR2 from the germline V gene are SGHTA and FQGNSA. The CDR3 totals 14 residues. V dropped 4 bases and J dropped 4 bases, with 12 bases sitting between them. TCRdb fed the 5' RACE reads into MiXCR, producing one record per CDR3 protein. The table has about 310,000 distinct CDR3 sequences, approximately 3.9% seen once. The source of this sequence is a man aged 18 to 30 who received the YFV17D yellow fever vaccine. Sequences were derived from PBMCs, sampled on the day of the yellow fever booster vaccination. This chain links TRBV7-2 with TRBJ2-3; D is undetermined. CDR3 DNA sequence: TGTGCCAGCAGCTCAGGACGTTCCTCAGATACGCAGTATTTT. Amino acid sequence: CASSSGRSSDTQYF.